Following are 20 T cell receptor delta chains from one sample sequenced in a study of gamma-delta T cells after stem cell transplantation. TCRdb re-processed the RT-PCR reads using CATT. The sample records some 1,700 delta-chain clones, approximately 4.7% being singletons. The specimen sequenced was gamma-delta T cells. The source of these receptors is a human donor. It is not recorded whose cells these are; they may come from a transplant donor.

This clone is classed as large. This specimen includes other DNA sequences encoding the same CDR3. The chain joins TRDV2 to TRDJ1; D is unresolved. Germline V CDR1 and CDR2: GEAIGNYY, EKD. The CDR3 totals 15 residues. Trimming stripped 0 bases from V and 0 bases from J, with 10 bases between. The CDR3 loop is CACDTVGRYTDKLIF. The CDR3 DNA sequence: TGTGCCTGTGACACCGTTGGAAGGTACACCGATAAACTCATCTTT.

This clone was detected a few times. This DNA's translation differs at residue 11 from TCRdb's protein, which comes from a much larger clone; a read error is likely, and the protein shown is translated from the DNA. The J gene is TRDJ1, the V gene TRDV2; a weak D match, TRDD3 (6 bases). The CDR3 covers 16 residues. Germline V gene sequence: CDR1 GEAIGNYY, CDR2 EKD. Deletions cut 0 bases from V and 3 bases from J, with 16 bases between. CDR3 in amino acids: CACDTVGGGFADKLIF. In DNA, the CDR3 is TGTGCCTGTGACACCGTTGGTGGGGGTTTCGCCGATAAACTCATCTTT.

Of note for this clone: This is likely an artifact of a read error, given a far larger clone one base away. The rearrangement links TRDV2 to TRDJ1; 11 bases are shared with TRDD3. CDR1 and CDR2 from the germline V gene are GEAIGNYY and EKD. The CDR3 contains 21 residues. The chain's CDR3 is CACGTVARTSGGYSSTDKLIF. In DNA, the CDR3 is TGTGCCTGTGGCACCGTTGCCAGGACGTCTGGGGGATACTCCTCCACCGATAAACTCATCTTT.

This clone was seen more than once but under ten times. A far larger clone is a single base away, which makes a read error likely. V gene TRDV2 combines with J gene TRDJ1, with 12 nucleotides matching TRDD3. This CDR3 comprises 14 residues. The V and J ends lost 2 bases and 6 bases, in that order; junction bases with no gene match: 3. Germline V gene lookup returns CDR1 GEAIGNYY and CDR2 EKD. The CDR3 is CACDKLGDTYKLIF. For the CDR3, the DNA is TGTGCCTGTGACAAACTGGGGGATACATATAAACTCATCTTT.

This clone was seen only a few times. A read error is the likely source, as a far larger clone sits one nucleotide away. At the DNA level, this CDR3 is encoded by other sequences in the same sample as well. This chain uses TRDV2 with TRDJ1, with D unclear. The ends were cut back, 3 bases at V and 5 bases at J, with 12 bases in the middle. Per germline, CDR1 GEAIGNYY and CDR2 EKD. This CDR3 region has 13 residues. The CDR3 region is CACDSVGGDKLIF. CDR3 coding DNA: TGTGCCTGTGACTCGGTGGGAGGGGATAAACTCATCTTT.

About this clone itself: The translation of this DNA and the TCRdb protein of a much larger clone differ at residue 10, probably owing to a read error; the protein shown here is translated from the DNA. This CDR3 is CACDRIPSPVDDGDKLIF. The CDR3 DNA reads TGTGCCTGTGACAGGATTCCTTCCCCCGTGGATGACGGAGATAAACTCATCTTT. The genes are TRDV2 and TRDJ1, with a weak D call TRDD2 (6 bases). The germline CDR1 and CDR2 sequences are GEAIGNYY and EKD. V lost 2 bases to trimming and J lost 5 bases, with 26 bases between them. The CDR3 is 18 amino acids.

This clone was counted a few times. TCRdb's listed protein matches a much larger clone and diverges from this DNA's translation at residue 4, likely through a read error; the protein shown comes from the DNA. The sample holds other DNA sequences that translate to the same CDR3. This chain uses TRDV2 with TRDJ3; no clear D gene. The germline CDR1 and CDR2 sequences are GEAIGNYY and EKD. The CDR3 is 18 residues long. The CDR3 coding sequence is TGTGCCTGTGGCACCTTAAGTGGGAGTTCCTGGGACACCCGACAGATGTTTTTC. Translation gives CACGTLSGSSWDTRQMFF.

This clone was seen more than once but under ten times. A far larger clone is only one base removed, so a read error is likely. The chain carries TRDV2 and TRDJ1; 13 bases are a match to TRDD3. In germline, CDR1 is GEAIGNYY, CDR2 EKD. The CDR3 consists of 20 residues. With V trimmed by 0 bases and J by 3 bases, 15 bases remained unmatched. The CDR3: CACDTVTGGYAQRAADKLIF. The CDR3 coding sequence is TGTGCCTGTGACACCGTTACTGGGGGATACGCCCAAAGGGCCGCCGATAAACTCATCTTT.

Relative to its sample, this clone is medium-sized. The rearrangement joins TRDV2 to TRDJ1; 11 bases are shared with TRDD3. The germline gives CDR1 GEAIGNYY, CDR2 EKD. This CDR3 spans 19 amino acids. The V and J ends lost 3 bases and 2 bases, in that order; junction bases with no gene match: 16. The CDR3, as DNA: TGTGCCTGTGACTCCTTACTGGGGGATAGATCCCGTGGGACCGATAAACTCATCTTT. Translation gives CACDSLLGDRSRGTDKLIF.

Points on this clone: For this DNA, TCRdb reports the protein of a much larger clone, which diverges at residue 4, most likely from a read error; the protein presented here is translated directly from the DNA. The V gene is TRDV2, the J gene TRDJ1; 7 bases are shared with TRDD3. The CDR3 consists of 17 residues. Germline V gene data show CDR1 as GEAIGNYY and CDR2 as EKD. CDR3 sequence reads: CACGTVRALGDTDKLIF. As DNA, the CDR3 is TGTGCCTGTGGCACCGTCCGAGCTCTGGGGGACACCGATAAACTCATCTTT.

Remarks on this clone: With a much larger clone just one base away, this may be a read error. The V gene is TRDV2, the J gene TRDJ1, with TRDD3 matching 8 bases. The CDR3 runs 14 residues. The V and J ends lost 1 base and 3 bases, in that order; junction bases with no gene match: 3. Germline CDR1 is GEAIGNYY and CDR2 is EKD. CDR3 nucleotide sequence: TGTGCCTGTGACACACTGGGGGGCCCCGATAAACTCATCTTT. As protein: CACDTLGGPDKLIF.

This clone is labeled medium-sized. The chain joins TRDV2 to TRDJ1; 9 nucleotides agree with TRDD2. V shed 3 bases and J 0 bases; nucleotides not matched to a gene: 28. There are 23 residues in the CDR3. Germline lookup yields CDR1 GEAIGNYY and CDR2 EKD. CDR3 sequence reads: CACDLLRALPTVALGMDTDKLIF. As DNA, the CDR3 is TGTGCCTGTGACTTACTACGTGCCCTTCCTACGGTGGCTCTGGGGATGGACACCGATAAACTCATCTTT.

Remarks on this clone: It is likely a read error: a sequence one base away is far more abundant. The genes are TRDV2 and TRDJ1, with TRDD3 matching over 9 bases. CDR1 is GEAIGNYY and CDR2 is EKD in the germline V gene. There are 20 residues in the CDR3. The ends lost 6 bases at V and 0 bases at J; junction bases unmatched: 22. The DNA of the CDR3 is TGTGCCTGTTTCCGTACGCCCTCGAACTGGGGGAAATTTAACACCGATAAACTCATCTTT. Translated: CACFRTPSNWGKFNTDKLIF.

Details on this clone: TCRdb assigns this DNA the protein of a much larger clone, which departs from its translation at residue 3; this likely reflects a read error, and the protein shown comes from translating the DNA. The gene calls are TRDV2 and TRDJ1, with 7 bases that match TRDD3. Germline CDR1 and CDR2: GEAIGNYY and EKD. The CDR3 is made up of 15 amino acids. CDR3 protein: CAREALGAFTDKLIF. The CDR3 DNA follows: TGTGCCCGTGAAGCCCTGGGGGCCTTCACCGATAAACTCATCTTT.

This clone was observed a few times. This DNA's translation differs at residue 9 from TCRdb's protein, which comes from a much larger clone; a read error is likely, and the protein shown is translated from the DNA. V is TRDV2 and J is TRDJ1, with 8 bases fitting TRDD3. Germline V CDR1 and CDR2: GEAIGNYY, EKD. V gave up 0 bases and J gave up 4 bases; unmatched junction bases: 9. CDR3 length: 16 amino acids. The CDR3 coding sequence is TGTGCCTGTGACACCGTCGCTGGGGATACTCTCGATAAACTCATCTTT. This encodes CACDTVAGDTLDKLIF.

This clone is categorized as medium-sized. Just one base apart from a much larger clone, this may be a read error. This chain uses TRDV2 with TRDJ1; TRDD3 matches 9 bases. V lost 0 bases and J lost 4; bases outside the gene matches: 5. The germline V gene has CDR1 GEAIGNYY and CDR2 EKD. This CDR3 is 15 amino acids long. CDR3 loop: CACDTLGDQDDKLIF. CDR3 in DNA: TGTGCCTGTGACACCCTGGGGGATCAGGACGATAAACTCATCTTT.

By its share, this clone is large. Distinct nucleotide sequences in the sample also encode this CDR3. The chain links TRDV2 to TRDJ1, with TRDD3 matching 7 bases. Per germline, CDR1 GEAIGNYY and CDR2 EKD. This CDR3 has 17 amino acids. Germline trimming cut 2 bases from V and 1 base from J; bases unmatched to any gene: 12. CDR3 DNA: TGTGCCTGTGACAACCTGGGGGTCACGGCGACCACCGATAAACTCATCTTT. Protein: CACDNLGVTATTDKLIF.

As for this clone: A far bigger clonotype differs at one base, so this is likely a read error. This CDR3 is also generated by other DNA sequences in the sample. V usage is TRDV2 and J usage is TRDJ1; 9 positions agree with TRDD3. V lost 0 bases and J lost 2; bases outside the gene matches: 9. The CDR3 sequence is 17 residues long. Germline V gives CDR1 GEAIGNYY, CDR2 EKD. The CDR3 is CACDTMLLGDSTDKLIF. CDR3 in DNA: TGTGCCTGTGACACCATGCTGCTGGGGGATTCTACCGATAAACTCATCTTT.

With respect to this clone: TCRdb's entry gives the protein of a much larger clone, which mismatches this DNA's translation at residue 15, likely from a read error; the protein reported here is translated from the DNA. This chain links TRDV2 with TRDJ1, with TRDD3 matching 12 bases. Per the germline V gene, CDR1 is GEAIGNYY and CDR2 is EKD. The CDR3 runs 18 residues. The CDR3 DNA is TGTGCCTGTGACACCGTATCTGGGGGATACGGGGACACCGATAGACTCATCTTT. Its protein is CACDTVSGGYGDTDRLIF.

In this sample, this clone is large. The same CDR3 can be traced to other DNA sequences in this sample. The chain carries TRDV2 and TRDJ1; D perhaps matches TRDD3 (6 bases). The CDR3 has 15 residues. CDR1 and CDR2 (germline): GEAIGNYY, EKD. With 0 bases removed from V and 0 bases from J, the gap between germline ends came to 10 bases. CDR3 DNA: TGTGCCTGTGACACCGTGGGGGGTAACACCGATAAACTCATCTTT. The encoded protein is CACDTVGGNTDKLIF.